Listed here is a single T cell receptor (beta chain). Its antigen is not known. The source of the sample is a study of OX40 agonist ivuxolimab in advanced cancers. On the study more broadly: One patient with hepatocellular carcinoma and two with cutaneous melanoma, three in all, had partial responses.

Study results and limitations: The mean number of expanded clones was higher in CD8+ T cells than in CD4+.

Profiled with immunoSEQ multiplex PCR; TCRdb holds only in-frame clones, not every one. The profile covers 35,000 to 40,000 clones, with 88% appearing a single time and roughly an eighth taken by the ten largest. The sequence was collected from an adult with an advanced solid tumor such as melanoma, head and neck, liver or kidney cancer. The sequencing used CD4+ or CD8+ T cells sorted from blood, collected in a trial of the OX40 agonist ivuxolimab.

The CDR3 sequence is CATSRDWTSGSTGELFF. The CDR3 DNA reads TGTGCCACCAGCAGAGACTGGACTAGCGGGTCCACCGGGGAGCTGTTTTTT. The chain carries TRBV15 and TRBJ2-2; 11 nucleotides match TRBD2. CDR1 and CDR2 from the germline V gene are LNHNV and YYDKDF (reference sequence). The CDR3 extends over 17 amino acids. V dropped 0 bases and J dropped 4; count of bases not matched to a gene: 4. Full variable domain (rest looked up from reference TRBV15 and TRBJ2-2): DAMVIQNPRYQVTQFGKPVTLSCSQTLNHNVMYWYQQKSSQAPKLLFHYYDKDFNNEADTPDNFQSRRPNTSFCFLDIRSPGLGDTAMYLCATSRDWTSGSTGELFFGEGSRLTVL.